This TCR beta chain comes out of a study of shared clonotypes between healthy human individuals. Germline assignment: CDR1 SGDLS and CDR2 YYNGEE. The CDR3 runs to 13 residues. Trimming took 0 bases from V and 2 from J, leaving 5 bases between them. Data came from immunoSEQ multiplex PCR; TCRdb stores just in-frame clones and leaves some out. Altogether under 1,100,000 clones are present, approximately 78% being singletons, with the ten largest covering 0.55% to 0.7%. The chain is built from TRBV9 and TRBJ1-2; D remains unclear. This TCR was sampled from a man younger than 35 in good health. Some clones in this sample may be carry-over from other donors' samples. The sample was memory CD4+ T cells from PBMCs. Noted subset: CD45RA-negative fraction. CDR3 DNA: TGTGCCAGCAGCGTAGCAGAAAACTATGGCTACACCTTC. It specifies CASSVAENYGYTF.